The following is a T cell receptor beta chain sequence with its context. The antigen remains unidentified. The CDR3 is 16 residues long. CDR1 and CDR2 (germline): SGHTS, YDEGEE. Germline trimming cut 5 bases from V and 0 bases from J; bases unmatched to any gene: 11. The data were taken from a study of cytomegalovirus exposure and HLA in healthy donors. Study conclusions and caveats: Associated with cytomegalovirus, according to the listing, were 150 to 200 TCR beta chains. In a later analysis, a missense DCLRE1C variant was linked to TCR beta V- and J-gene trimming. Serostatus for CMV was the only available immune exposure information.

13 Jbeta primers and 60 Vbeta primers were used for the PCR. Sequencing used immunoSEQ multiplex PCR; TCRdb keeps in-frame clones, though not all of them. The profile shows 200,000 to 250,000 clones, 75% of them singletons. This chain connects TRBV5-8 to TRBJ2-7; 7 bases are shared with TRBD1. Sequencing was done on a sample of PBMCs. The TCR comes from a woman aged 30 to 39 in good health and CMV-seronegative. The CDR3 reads CASRLIRTGLSYEQYF. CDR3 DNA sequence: TGTGCCAGCAGGTTGATCAGGACAGGCCTCTCCTACGAGCAGTACTTC.